This T cell receptor (beta chain) was recovered during a study of somatic mutations in cytotoxic T cells in rheumatoid arthritis. Method: immunoSEQ multiplex PCR; TCRdb's copy keeps in-frame clones and lacks some. The sample lists 20,000 to 25,000 clones, about four fifths occurring once. Overall study results and limits: The slight TRBV07 underrepresentation in rheumatoid arthritis patients was not adjusted for multiple comparisons. It was in rheumatoid arthritis patients, but not in healthy controls, that CD8+ clonality increased with age. Antigens targeted by the expanded CD8+ clones were unknown.

To note about this clone: Its antigen is currently unknown.

The CDR3 extends over 13 amino acids. V lost 3 bases to trimming and J lost 7 bases; unmatched junction nucleotides: 3. Germline V lookup: CDR1 LGHNA, CDR2 YNFKEQ. V and J are TRBV4-2 and TRBJ2-1, with 7 bases fitting TRBD2. Specimen: CD8+ T cells sorted from blood. The receptor was derived from an adult with rheumatoid arthritis. This CDR3 is CASSQGGGNEQFF. The CDR3 DNA is TGTGCCAGCAGCCAGGGCGGGGGTAATGAGCAGTTCTTC.